This TCR beta chain was captured in a study of blood T cell repertoires in COVID-19. Study-wide background: There were acute and convalescent COVID-19 samples, and they came from the United States, Italy and Spain.

The Seattle patients joined while their infection was active and were tracked longitudinally afterward. Authors' methods: Amplification of reference gene primers provided the estimated nucleated cell counts. Measured with immunoSEQ multiplex PCR; TCRdb has only the in-frame clones, and not every one. Clonal size and the V and J genes are those of that table, whereas D and trimming came from the DNA. The table has some 180,000 clones, around four fifths seen once. This CDR3 comprises 17 residues. Looked up from germline, CDR1 is SGHRS and CDR2 is YFSETQ. V was clipped by 1 base and J by 0 bases; unmatched bases: 8.

Specimen: peripheral blood. V is TRBV5-1 and J is TRBJ1-2, with 8 positions matching TRBD1. This clonotype was sampled from a woman over 75 with COVID-19, enrolled during active disease. Here the CDR3 DNA reads TGCGCCAGCAGCTTGAGGGGTATACAGGGGGCTAACTATGGCTACACCTTC. Protein product: CASSLRGIQGANYGYTF.